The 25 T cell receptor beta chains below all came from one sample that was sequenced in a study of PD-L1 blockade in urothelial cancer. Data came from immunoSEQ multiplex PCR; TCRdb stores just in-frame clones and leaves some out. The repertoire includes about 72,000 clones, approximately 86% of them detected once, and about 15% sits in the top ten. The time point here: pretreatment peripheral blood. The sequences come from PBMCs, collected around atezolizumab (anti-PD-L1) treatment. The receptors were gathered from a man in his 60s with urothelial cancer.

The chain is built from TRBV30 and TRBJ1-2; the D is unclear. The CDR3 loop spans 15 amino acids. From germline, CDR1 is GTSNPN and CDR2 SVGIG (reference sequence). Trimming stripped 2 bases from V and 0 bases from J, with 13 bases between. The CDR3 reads CAWSTLGGSNYGYTF. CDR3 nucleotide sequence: TGTGCCTGGAGTACCCTGGGAGGGTCTAACTATGGCTACACCTTC. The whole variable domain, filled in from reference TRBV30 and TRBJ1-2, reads SQTIHQWPATLVQPVGSPLSLECTVEGTSNPNLYWYRQAAGRGLQLLFYSVGIGQISSEVPQNLSASRPQDRQFILSSKKLLLSDSGFYLCAWSTLGGSNYGYTFGSGTRLTVV.

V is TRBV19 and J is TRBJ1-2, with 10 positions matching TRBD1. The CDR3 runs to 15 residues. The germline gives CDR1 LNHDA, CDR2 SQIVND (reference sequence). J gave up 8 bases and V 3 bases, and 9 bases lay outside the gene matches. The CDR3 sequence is CASSMPRQGARGYTF. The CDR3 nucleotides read TGTGCCAGTAGTATGCCGCGACAGGGGGCGCGAGGCTACACCTTC.

The CDR3 nucleotides are TGCGCCAGCAGCCAAGAGTACAGGGACCAAGAGACCCAGTACTTC. Encoded protein: CASSQEYRDQETQYF. The gene calls are TRBV4-1 and TRBJ2-5, with a possible D match to TRBD1 (6 bases). Germline CDR1 MGHRA, CDR2 YSYEKL. CDR3 length equals 15 residues. V was pared by 0 bases and J by 0 bases, with 8 bases between.

In DNA form, the CDR3 reads TGTGCCAGCAGTGAGGACAGGGTAGTCTATGGCTACACCTTC. This encodes CASSEDRVVYGYTF. V usage is TRBV6-1 and J usage is TRBJ1-2, with 8 bases that match TRBD1. The germline V gene encodes CDR1 MNHNS and CDR2 SASEGT. V lost 3 bases to trimming and J lost 4 bases; unmatched junction nucleotides: 4. CDR3 length equals 14 residues.

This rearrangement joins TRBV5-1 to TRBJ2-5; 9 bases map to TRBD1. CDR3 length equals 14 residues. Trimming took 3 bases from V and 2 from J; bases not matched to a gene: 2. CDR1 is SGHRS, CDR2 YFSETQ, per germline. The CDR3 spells CASSSGTGQETQYF. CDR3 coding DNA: TGCGCCAGCAGCTCCGGGACAGGGCAAGAGACCCAGTACTTC.

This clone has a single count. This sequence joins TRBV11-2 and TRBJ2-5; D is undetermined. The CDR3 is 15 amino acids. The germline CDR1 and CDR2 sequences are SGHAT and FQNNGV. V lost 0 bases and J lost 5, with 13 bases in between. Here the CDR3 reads CASSLEVVYPETQYF. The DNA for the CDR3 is TGTGCCAGCAGCTTAGAAGTGGTCTATCCTGAGACCCAGTACTTC.

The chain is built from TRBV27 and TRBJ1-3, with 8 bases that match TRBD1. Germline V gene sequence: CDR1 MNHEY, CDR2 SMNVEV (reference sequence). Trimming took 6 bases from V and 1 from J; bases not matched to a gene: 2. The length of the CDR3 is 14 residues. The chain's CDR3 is CASRRTGSGNTIYF. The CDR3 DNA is TGTGCCAGCAGACGGACAGGGTCTGGAAACACCATATATTTT.

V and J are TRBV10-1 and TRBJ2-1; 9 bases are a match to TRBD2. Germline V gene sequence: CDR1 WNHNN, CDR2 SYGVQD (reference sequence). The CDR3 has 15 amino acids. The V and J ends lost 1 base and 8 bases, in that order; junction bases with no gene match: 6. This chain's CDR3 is CASSEWTAGGYEQFF. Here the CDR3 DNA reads TGCGCCAGCAGTGAGTGGACAGCGGGGGGATATGAGCAGTTCTTC.

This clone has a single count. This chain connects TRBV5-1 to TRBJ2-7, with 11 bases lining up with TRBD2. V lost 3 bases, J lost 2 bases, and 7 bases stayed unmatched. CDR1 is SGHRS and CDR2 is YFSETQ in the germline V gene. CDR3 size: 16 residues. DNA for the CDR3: TGCGCCAGCAGCTCGGTACTAGCGGGGGTTCCCTACGAGCAGTACTTC. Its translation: CASSSVLAGVPYEQYF.

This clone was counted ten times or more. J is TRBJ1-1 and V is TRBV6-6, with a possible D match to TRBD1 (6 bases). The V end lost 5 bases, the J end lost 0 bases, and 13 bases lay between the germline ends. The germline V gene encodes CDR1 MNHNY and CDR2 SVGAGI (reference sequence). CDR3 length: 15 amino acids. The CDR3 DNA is TGTGCCAGCAGTACTTGGGACACCTTGAACACTGAAGCTTTCTTT. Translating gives CASSTWDTLNTEAFF.

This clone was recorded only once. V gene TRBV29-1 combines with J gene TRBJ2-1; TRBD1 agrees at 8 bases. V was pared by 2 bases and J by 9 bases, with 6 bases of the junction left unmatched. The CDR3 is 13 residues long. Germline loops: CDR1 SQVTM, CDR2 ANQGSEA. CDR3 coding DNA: TGCAGCGTTGAAAATCGACAGGGGTTTGAGCAGTTCTTC. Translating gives CSVENRQGFEQFF.

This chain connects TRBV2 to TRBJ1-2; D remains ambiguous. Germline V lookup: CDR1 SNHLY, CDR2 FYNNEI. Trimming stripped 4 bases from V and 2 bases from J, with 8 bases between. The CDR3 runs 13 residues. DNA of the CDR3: TGTGCCAGCAGTGTACGGAGCAACTATGGCTACACCTTC. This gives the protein CASSVRSNYGYTF.

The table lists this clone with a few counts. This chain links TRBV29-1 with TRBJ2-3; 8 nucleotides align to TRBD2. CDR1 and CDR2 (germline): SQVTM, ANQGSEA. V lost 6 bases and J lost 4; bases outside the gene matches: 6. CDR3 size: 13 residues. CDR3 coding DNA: TGCAGCGTGACCGGGGGGGACCCAGATACGCAGTATTTT. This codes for CSVTGGDPDTQYF.

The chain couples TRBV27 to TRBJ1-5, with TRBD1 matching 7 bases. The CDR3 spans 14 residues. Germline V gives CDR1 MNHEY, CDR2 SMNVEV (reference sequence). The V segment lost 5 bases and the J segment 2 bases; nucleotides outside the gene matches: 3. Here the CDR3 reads CASSTTGRNQPQHF. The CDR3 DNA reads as TGTGCCAGCAGTACGACAGGGCGCAATCAGCCCCAGCATTTT.

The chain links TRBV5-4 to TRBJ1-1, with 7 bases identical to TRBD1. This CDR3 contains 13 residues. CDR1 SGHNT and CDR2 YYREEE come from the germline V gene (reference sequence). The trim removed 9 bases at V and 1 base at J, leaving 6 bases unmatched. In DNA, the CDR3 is TGTGCCACTGGGACAGCGCCGAACACTGAAGCTTTCTTT. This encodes CATGTAPNTEAFF.

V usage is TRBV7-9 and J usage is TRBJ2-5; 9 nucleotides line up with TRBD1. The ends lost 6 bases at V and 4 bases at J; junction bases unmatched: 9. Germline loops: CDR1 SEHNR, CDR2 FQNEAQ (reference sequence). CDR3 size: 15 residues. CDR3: CASSFWDRERETQYF. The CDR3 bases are TGTGCCAGCAGTTTTTGGGACAGGGAGCGAGAGACCCAGTACTTC.

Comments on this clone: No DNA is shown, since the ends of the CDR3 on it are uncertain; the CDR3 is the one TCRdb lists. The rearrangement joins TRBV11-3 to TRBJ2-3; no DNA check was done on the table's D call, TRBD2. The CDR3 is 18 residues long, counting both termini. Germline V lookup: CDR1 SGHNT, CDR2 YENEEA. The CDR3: CASSLGLFGGGAGSRLYF.

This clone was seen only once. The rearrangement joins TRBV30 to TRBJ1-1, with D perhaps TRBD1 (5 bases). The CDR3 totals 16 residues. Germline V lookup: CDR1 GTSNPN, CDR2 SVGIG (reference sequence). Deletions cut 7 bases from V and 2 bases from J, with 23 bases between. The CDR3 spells CAYGKGSGKSNTEAFF. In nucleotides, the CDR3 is TGTGCCTACGGAAAGGGGTCAGGGAAGTCCAACACTGAAGCTTTCTTT.

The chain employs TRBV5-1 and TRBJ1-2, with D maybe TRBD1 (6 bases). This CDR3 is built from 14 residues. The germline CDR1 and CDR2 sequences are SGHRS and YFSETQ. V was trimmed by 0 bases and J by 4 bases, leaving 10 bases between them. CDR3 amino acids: CASSLGGGVYGYTF. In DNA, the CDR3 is TGCGCCAGCAGCTTGGGGGGGGGCGTCTATGGCTACACCTTC.

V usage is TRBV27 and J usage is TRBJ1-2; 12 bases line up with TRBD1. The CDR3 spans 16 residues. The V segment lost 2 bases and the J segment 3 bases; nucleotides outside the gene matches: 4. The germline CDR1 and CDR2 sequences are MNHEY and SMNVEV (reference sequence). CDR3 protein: CASSLGTGGGYYGYTF. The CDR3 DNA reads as TGTGCCAGCAGTTTAGGGACAGGGGGCGGGTACTATGGCTACACCTTC.

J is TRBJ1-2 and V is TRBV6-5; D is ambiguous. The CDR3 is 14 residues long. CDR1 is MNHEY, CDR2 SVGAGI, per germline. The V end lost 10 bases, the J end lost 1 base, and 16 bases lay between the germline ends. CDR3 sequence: CATNVAHDNYGYTF. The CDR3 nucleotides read TGTGCCACCAACGTGGCACATGATAACTATGGCTACACCTTC.

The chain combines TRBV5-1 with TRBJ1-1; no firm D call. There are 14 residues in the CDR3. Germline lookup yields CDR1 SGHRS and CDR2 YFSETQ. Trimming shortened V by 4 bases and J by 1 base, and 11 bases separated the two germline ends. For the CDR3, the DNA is TGCGCCAGCAGCGAGTCCACAGCGAACACTGAAGCTTTCTTT. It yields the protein CASSESTANTEAFF.

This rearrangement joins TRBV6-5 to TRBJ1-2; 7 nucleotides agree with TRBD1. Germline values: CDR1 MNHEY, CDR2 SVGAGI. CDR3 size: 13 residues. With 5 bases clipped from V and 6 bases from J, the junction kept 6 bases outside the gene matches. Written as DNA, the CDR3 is TGTGCCAGCAGTCTAGACAGGGATAATGGCTACACCTTC. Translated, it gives CASSLDRDNGYTF.

DNA for the CDR3: TGTGCCTGGAGTTATACAGGGGGCGGCTACACCTTC. It is translated as CAWSYTGGGYTF. V and J are TRBV30 and TRBJ1-2; 9 bases map to TRBD1. The CDR3 consists of 12 residues. Germline V gene lookup returns CDR1 GTSNPN and CDR2 SVGIG (reference sequence). Trimming cost V 2 bases and J 8 bases; bases outside gene matches: 3. The variable domain in full, completed from reference TRBV30 and TRBJ1-2, reads SQTIHQWPATLVQPVGSPLSLECTVEGTSNPNLYWYRQAAGRGLQLLFYSVGIGQISSEVPQNLSASRPQDRQFILSSKKLLLSDSGFYLCAWSYTGGGYTFGSGTRLTVV.

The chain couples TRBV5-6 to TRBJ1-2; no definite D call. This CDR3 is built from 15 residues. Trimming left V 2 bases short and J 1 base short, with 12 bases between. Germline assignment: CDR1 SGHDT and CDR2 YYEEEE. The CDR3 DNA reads TGTGCCAGCAGCTTACTCTTGAGTCTTAACTATGGCTACACCTTC. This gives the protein CASSLLLSLNYGYTF.